Presented here are 2 T cell receptor beta chains from one specimen sequenced in a study of blood T cell repertoires in COVID-19. Assay used: immunoSEQ multiplex PCR; TCRdb lists only in-frame clones, some missing. The table records roughly 41,000 clones, around 89% of them present only once. Sequences were obtained from peripheral blood. The receptors were gathered from a man in his fifties or sixties with active or convalescent COVID-19.

This chain uses TRBV19 with TRBJ1-1, with no clear D. This CDR3 comprises 14 residues. Germline V gene data show CDR1 as LNHDA and CDR2 as SQIVND (reference sequence). The V end lost 3 bases, the J end lost 0 bases, and 8 bases lay between the germline ends. This CDR3 reads CASSIAALNTEAFF. The CDR3 bases are TGTGCCAGTAGTATTGCGGCGTTGAACACTGAAGCTTTCTTT.

This sequence joins TRBV5-1 and TRBJ2-7, with D maybe TRBD2 (6 bases). Trimming cost V 0 bases and J 0 bases, with 7 bases left between them. The germline V gene encodes CDR1 SGHRS and CDR2 YFSETQ. The length of the CDR3 is 14 residues. Here the CDR3 DNA reads TGCGCCAGCAGCTTGGGCGGGAACTCCTACGAGCAGTACTTC. Amino acid sequence: CASSLGGNSYEQYF.